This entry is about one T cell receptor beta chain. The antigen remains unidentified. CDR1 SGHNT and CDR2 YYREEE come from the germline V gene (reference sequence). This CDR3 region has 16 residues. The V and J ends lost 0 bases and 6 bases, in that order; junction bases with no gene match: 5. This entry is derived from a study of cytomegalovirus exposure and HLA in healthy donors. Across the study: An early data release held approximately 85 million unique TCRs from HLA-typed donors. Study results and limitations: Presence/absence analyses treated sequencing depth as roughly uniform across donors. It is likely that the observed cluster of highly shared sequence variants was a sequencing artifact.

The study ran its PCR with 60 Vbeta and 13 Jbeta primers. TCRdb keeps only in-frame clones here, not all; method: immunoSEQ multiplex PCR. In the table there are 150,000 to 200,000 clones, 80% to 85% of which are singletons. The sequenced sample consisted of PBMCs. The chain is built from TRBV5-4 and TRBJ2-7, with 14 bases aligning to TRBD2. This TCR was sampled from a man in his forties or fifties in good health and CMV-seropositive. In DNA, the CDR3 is TGTGCCAGCAGCTTGGCGACTAGCGGGAGGGCCGGCGAGCAGTACTTC. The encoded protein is CASSLATSGRAGEQYF.